This T cell receptor beta chain was retrieved from a study of blood T cells in healthy people across ages. At the level of the study: About one barcoded beta molecule per two T cells was captured by template switching.

Sample-barcoded 5' priming and a J-beta primer mix drove a second PCR of roughly 7 to 11 cycles. TCRdb used MiXCR to reprocess the 5' RACE reads, holding one entry per CDR3 protein. This repertoire shows roughly 1,500,000 distinct CDR3 sequences, about 31% found once; its top ten account for roughly 10%. This clonotype came up a few times. What it binds is not known. Study-level points and caveats: Whereas aged donors had fewer naive CD4+ cells, long-lived donors had more of them and higher diversity. Naive T cell percentage strongly correlated with TCR beta diversity. Estimated diversity across one million T cells was deemed an underestimate.

The V gene lost 2 bases and the J gene lost 2 bases, with 17 bases spanning the gap. This CDR3 spans 17 amino acids. Looked up from germline, CDR1 is SGHRS and CDR2 is YFSETQ. Source material: blood. The chain joins TRBV5-1 to TRBJ1-5; perhaps TRBD1 as D (6 bases). The sequence was collected from a woman in her 30s in good health. The CDR3 nucleotides are TGCGCCAGCAGCTTCTTATGCGGGGACACCTGCAATCAGCCCCAGCATTTT. Its translation is CASSFLCGDTCNQPQHF.